This T cell receptor (beta chain) appears in the sequencing data of a study of identifying expanded T cells in peripheral blood. The germline V gene encodes CDR1 KGHSH and CDR2 LQKENI. The V and J ends lost 6 bases and 0 bases, in that order; junction bases with no gene match: 10. The CDR3 consists of 16 residues. Assay used: immunoSEQ multiplex PCR; TCRdb lists only in-frame clones, some missing. The sample has approximately 86,000 clones, 80% to 90% seen once. V is TRBV18 and J is TRBJ1-1, with TRBD1 matching 7 bases. This receptor was identified in a person aged 18 to 70 in good health. The sample taken for sequencing was blood. The CDR3 DNA sequence: TGTGCCAGCTCGTCACAGGGGAATGACGTGAACACTGAAGCTTTCTTT. Translated, it gives CASSSQGNDVNTEAFF.